The entry below gives a single T cell receptor (beta chain) sequence along with its context. The study ran its PCR with 60 Vbeta and 13 Jbeta primers. In the study's own analysis: In a later analysis, of 80 million to 90 million unique beta chains, approximately 10 million appeared in at least two donors. Clones were read by immunoSEQ multiplex PCR, and TCRdb kept only the in-frame ones, dropping some. V, J and clone size derive from that table, while D and trimming were established from the DNA sequence. The table includes around 230,000 clones, about 85% detected once. CDR1 is SNHLY, CDR2 FYNNEI, per germline. The CDR3 has 16 amino acids. The J segment lost 3 bases and the V segment lost 4 bases, leaving 6 bases of the junction unmatched. The sample comes from a study of cytomegalovirus exposure and HLA in healthy donors.

The sequence was obtained from a girl between 2 and 10 years old in good health and CMV-seronegative. The chain recombines TRBV2 with TRBJ2-3, with 11 nucleotides matching TRBD2. Sample: PBMCs. The CDR3 reads CASSVRTSGSTDTQYF. CDR3 nucleotides: TGTGCCAGCAGTGTTAGGACTAGCGGGTCAACAGATACGCAGTATTTT.